Listed here is a single TCR beta chain. Its antigen is undetermined. Indicated treatment: oral pan-JAK inhibitor, 5-10 mg twice daily. The data were obtained in a study of CD8+ T cells in alopecia areata. Study overall: Treated patients were given oral tofacitinib, which was dosed at 5 to 10 mg twice daily. Overall study results and limits: Under tofacitinib, fewer expanded CD8+ clones appeared among the top 100 scalp clones.

Germline CDR1 is SGHRS and CDR2 is YFSETQ. The CDR3 is 16 residues long. The V segment lost 4 bases and the J segment 5 bases; nucleotides outside the gene matches: 11. Extraction of RNA preceded its reverse transcription into cDNA, which served as the sequencing template. This table comes from immunoSEQ multiplex PCR, and its TCRdb copy is limited to in-frame clones, with some not included. The sample shows 190,000 or so clones, nearly 60% of them seen only once. The chain recombines TRBV5-1 with TRBJ1-2; 10 nucleotides match TRBD1. The input for sequencing was CD4+ T cells sorted from blood, taken at week 24, from a patient treated with tofacitinib. This sequence was found in a human donor with alopecia areata. The CDR3 sequence: CASSPARDRGLYGYTF. The CDR3 DNA follows: TGCGCCAGCAGCCCGGCCCGCGACAGGGGGCTTTATGGCTACACCTTC.